Included here is one T cell receptor beta chain sequence, with context. This clonotype was found many times. No cognate antigen has been identified for it. No base quality information exists; no much larger clone differs at one position. This specimen belongs to a study of T cells in Graves' hyperthyroidism and ophthalmopathy (dated by TCRdb to the late 2010s). About the investigation overall: Peripheral blood was collected at initial diagnosis, before any treatment. According to the paper, TCR Vbeta CDR3 sequencing was carried out on 135 peripheral blood samples, which came from around 43 ophthalmopathy, some 73 hyperthyroidism and roughly 17 progressor patients. Following sampling, methimazole starting at 30 mg daily was given to hyperthyroidism patients, and high-dose intravenous methylprednisolone was given to ophthalmopathy patients. To identify TCR V-J signatures that set the groups apart, the researchers used a discovery cohort of about a hundred patients, made up of approximately 43 with Graves' ophthalmopathy and 57 with stable Graves' hyperthyroidism. The approximately 95 discovery patients were divided at random into training and test sets in a 7:3 ratio. Whether ophthalmopathy could be predicted prospectively was tested in an independent validation cohort made up of roughly 19 hyperthyroidism patients plus 17 patients who later progressed to ophthalmopathy. In roughly six Graves' hyperthyroidism patients, the study also compared T-cell repertoires from thyroid tissue with T-cell repertoires from blood. General study outcomes and caveats: A 13 V-J signature model separated ophthalmopathy from stable hyperthyroidism, with just over 85% sensitivity and roughly 84% specificity in cross-validation and 80%/75% in testing. Most expanded thyroid clonotypes (frequency above 0.001) were also found in blood, which suggests that blood repertoires may mirror thyroid immune responses. In validation, the model predicted progression to ophthalmopathy a median of about 6.8 months before onset, with approximately 71% sensitivity and 72.22% specificity. Sample size was not statistically predetermined, and investigators were not blinded to group allocation.

Looking up the germline V gene yields CDR1 SGDLS and CDR2 YYNGEE. Reading from cysteine to phenylalanine, the CDR3 counts 16 amino acids. The read is trimmed to its CDR3 DNA, 48 bases read in frame from base 1. For this chain, trimming is 0 bases at the V end and 4 bases at the J end, and the number of junction bases without a gene match is 8. TCR beta CDR3 regions were amplified from RNA transcripts. The first round of RT-PCR for the TCR CDR3 was performed with the HTBI primer set and the Qiagen OneStep RT-PCR kit. Libraries were constructed in a second round of multiplex PCR, after which size selection and purification were performed. Paired-end sequencing of the libraries was performed with 100 bp reads on an Illumina HiSeq2000. On the study's bioinformatics: SOAPnuke was used to process the raw data, removing reads that contained adapters or uncalled bases, had a mean Phred below 15, or lacked an exact match to the constant primer or identifier. COPE v1.2.5 was used to merge high-quality paired reads, and clonotypes were defined as unique nucleotide sequences. MiTCR v1.1 was used to align clonotypes to the IMGT TRBV, TRBD and TRBJ reference segments. The analysis was restricted to V-J combinations with a frequency above 0.0001, which together covered just over 99% of the repertoires. The TCS score was defined as the ratio of F50 (clonal expansion) to E x V (chaos), calculated using BLOSUM62-based TCRdist between CDR3 peptides within each V-J. Welch's t-statistics and random forest reduced fewer than 600 V-J features to about 12, which were used in a naive Bayes classifier (R e1071). Through fastp at Q25 and MiXCR, TCRdb rebuilt clones from the public reads, retaining in-frame beta chains. For every CDR3 protein sequence, its rows merge into one entry that carries the most common genes and DNA. TCRdb's processing, not the authors', yielded these V and J calls. In this sample the table shows some 510,000 distinct CDR3 sequences, 20% to 25% of which occur a single time. The ten top clones hold 26% of the sample.

A patient counted as having stable Graves' hyperthyroidism if no progression to ophthalmopathy occurred over 18 months of follow-up. Hyperthyroidism patients were newly diagnosed, had a disease duration of under 2 months, and were aged 18 to 65 years. Any patient with an uncontrolled infection, another autoimmune disease, pregnancy or lactation was excluded. Clinical symptoms, serum thyroxine and TRAb, thyroid ultrasound, and orbital computed tomography formed the basis for the diagnoses. PBMCs were separated from under 12 ml of fresh peripheral blood using Ficoll-Paque density gradient centrifugation. Total RNA was extracted using Trizol reagent, and RNA quality was assessed on an Agilent 2100 Bioanalyzer.

The sequenced material came from blood. The TCR was taken from a man between 18 and 35 years old with Graves' hyperthyroidism. This chain joins TRBV9 to TRBJ2-5; 8 of the junction bases match TRBD2. In nucleotide form, the sequence is TGTGCCAGCAGCGTAGACCGGGGGGGCCTCGGAGAGACCCAGTACTTC. Its translation is CASSVDRGGLGETQYF.